The 14 T cell receptor beta chains below come from one sample, sequenced in a study of cytomegalovirus exposure and HLA in healthy donors. PCR was performed using 60 Vbeta and 13 Jbeta primers. TCRdb's table, derived via immunoSEQ multiplex PCR, lists solely in-frame clones and lacks some. The table has about 160,000 clones, 82% seen once; the top ten hold over 8.5%. The sample comprised PBMCs. These receptors all stem from a man over 45 in good health and CMV-seropositive.

This chain links TRBV7-8 with TRBJ2-1; 10 nucleotides line up with TRBD2. Germline V gene sequence: CDR1 SGHVS, CDR2 FQNEAQ. The CDR3 has 16 amino acids. The J segment lost 3 bases and the V segment lost 5 bases, leaving 7 bases of the junction unmatched. CDR3 bases: TGTGCCAGCAGCCTGCTAGGACTAGCGGACTACAATGAGCAGTTCTTC. Its translation is CASSLLGLADYNEQFF.

A note on this clone: At the DNA level, this CDR3 is encoded by other sequences in the same sample as well. This chain joins TRBV28 and TRBJ1-2; the match to TRBD1 covers 10 bases. Germline V gene data show CDR1 as MDHEN and CDR2 as SYDVKM. The CDR3 runs 13 residues. After removal of 5 bases from V and 8 bases from J, the junction contained 5 bases not matched to a gene. The CDR3 reads CASSPGQGYGYTF. The DNA of the CDR3 is TGTGCCAGCAGTCCGGGACAGGGGTACGGCTACACCTTC.

This clone showed up just a few times. The rearrangement links TRBV18 to TRBJ2-7; 8 positions agree with TRBD2. With 2 bases clipped from V and 8 bases from J, the junction kept 8 bases outside the gene matches. The CDR3 contains 14 residues. Germline V gives CDR1 KGHSH, CDR2 LQKENI. The chain's CDR3 is CASSPAGLVSQQYF. The CDR3 DNA is TGTGCCAGCTCACCAGCGGGACTAGTTTCCCAGCAGTACTTC.

The chain is built from TRBV7-5 and TRBJ2-7; TRBD2, the D gene given by the table, was not confirmed from the DNA. TRBV7-5 is a documented pseudogene. The CDR3 runs 12 residues. CDR3 sequence (DNA): TGTGCCAGAAGCTTAGCACTGTACGAGCAGTACTTC. Amino acids: CARSLALYEQYF.

V and J are TRBV6-1 and TRBJ1-5; 10 nucleotides align to TRBD1. Trimming removed 5 bases from V and 6 bases from J; junction bases left unmatched: 7. The germline CDR1 and CDR2 sequences are MNHNS and SASEGT. This CDR3 spans 15 amino acids. CDR3 nucleotides: TGTGCCAGCAGTTCGACAGGGGGCGCCGGTCAGCCCCAGCATTTT. Its translation: CASSSTGGAGQPQHF.

The genes are TRBV30 and TRBJ1-2; 11 bases agree with TRBD1. V lost 3 bases, J lost 8 bases, and 5 bases stayed unmatched. CDR1 and CDR2 from the germline V gene are GTSNPN and SVGIG (reference sequence). The CDR3 contains 13 residues. CDR3 sequence (DNA): TGTGCCTGGAGAGGACAGGGGGCTGACGGCTACACCTTC. Translation: CAWRGQGADGYTF.

The chain has TRBV7-2 and TRBJ2-7; 7 positions agree with TRBD1. The V and J ends lost 5 bases and 0 bases, in that order; junction bases with no gene match: 4. The length of the CDR3 is 14 residues. The germline V gene has CDR1 SGHTA and CDR2 FQGNSA. The CDR3 bases are TGTGCCAGCAGCCGACAGGGATCCTCCTACGAGCAGTACTTC. Its protein product is CASSRQGSSYEQYF.

Details on this clone: A read error may account for a junction end that differs from germline. CDR3 sequence (DNA): TGTTCCAGCAGCCAACCCTGGGGGGGGGCGACTTTTTACAATGAGCAGTTCTTC. It specifies CSSSQPWGGATFYNEQFF. V is TRBV7-9 and J is TRBJ2-1; possibly TRBD2 for D (7 bases). Looked up from germline, CDR1 is SEHNR and CDR2 is FQNEAQ (reference sequence). This CDR3 is 18 amino acids long.

This clone was detected only a few times. The V gene is TRBV7-2, the J gene TRBJ2-7; D may be TRBD2 (5 bases). The germline CDR1 and CDR2 sequences are SGHTA and FQGNSA. V was pared by 1 base and J by 2 bases, with 12 bases between. The CDR3 is made up of 15 amino acids. The CDR3 region is CASSLGSASTYEQYF. CDR3 DNA sequence: TGTGCCAGCAGCTTAGGTAGCGCGTCTACCTACGAGCAGTACTTC. The full variable domain, completed using reference TRBV7-2 and TRBJ2-7, is GAGVSQSPSNKVTEKGKDVELRCDPISGHTALYWYRQSLGQGLEFLIYFQGNSAPDKSGLPSDRFSAERTGGSVSTLTIQRTQQEDSAVYLCASSLGSASTYEQYFGPGTRLTVT.

This rearrangement joins TRBV7-3 to TRBJ2-7, with 11 bases matching TRBD2. The CDR3 loop spans 14 amino acids. Germline lookup yields CDR1 SGHTA and CDR2 FQGTGA. Trimming cost V 8 bases and J 3 bases; bases outside gene matches: 6. CDR3 nucleotides: TGTGCCAGCGCTACTAGCGGGGGCATCTACGAGCAGTACTTC. It yields the protein CASATSGGIYEQYF. The full variable domain, rest sourced from reference TRBV7-3 and TRBJ2-7, is GAGVSQTPSNKVTEKGKYVELRCDPISGHTALYWYRQSLGQGPEFLIYFQGTGAADDSGLPNDRFFAVRPEGSVSTLKIQRTERGDSAVYLCASATSGGIYEQYFGPGTRLTVT.

This clone was counted a few times. The chain carries TRBV19 and TRBJ1-2; 8 bases line up with TRBD1. Germline CDR1 LNHDA, CDR2 SQIVND (reference sequence). Trimming took 2 bases from V and 6 from J; bases not matched to a gene: 11. The CDR3 runs to 16 residues. CDR3 protein: CASSIRRLAGGDGYTF. CDR3 nucleotide sequence: TGTGCCAGTAGTATAAGAAGGCTGGCAGGGGGCGATGGCTACACCTTC. Supplemented by reference TRBV19 and TRBJ1-2, the full variable domain reads DGGITQSPKYLFRKEGQNVTLSCEQNLNHDAMYWYRQDPGQGLRLIYYSQIVNDFQKGDIAEGYSVSREKKESFPLTVTSAQKNPTAFYLCASSIRRLAGGDGYTFGSGTRLTVV.

This clone was recorded once. This chain uses TRBV28 with TRBJ2-7; D not resolved. The CDR3 consists of 15 residues. Between the trimmed V and J ends, which lost 1 base and 1 base, there was a span of 11 bases. Germline CDR1 is MDHEN and CDR2 is SYDVKM. CDR3 sequence (DNA): TGTGCCAGCAGTTTATATCAGGTTCTATCCTACGAGCAGTACTTC. It encodes CASSLYQVLSYEQYF.

This chain joins TRBV18 and TRBJ2-2, with 7 positions matching TRBD1. The CDR3 contains 17 residues. V trimming: 0 bases; J trimming: 0 bases; junction bases outside the gene matches: 4. The V gene's germline CDR1 is KGHSH and CDR2 LQKENI. Written as DNA, the CDR3 is TGTGCCAGCTCACCACCGATCGGGACAGCGAACACCGGGGAGCTGTTTTTT. Translated: CASSPPIGTANTGELFF.

V gene TRBV27 combines with J gene TRBJ1-5; D not resolved. The germline V gene encodes CDR1 MNHEY and CDR2 SMNVEV (reference sequence). V lost 2 bases to trimming and J lost 5 bases, with 10 bases between them. The CDR3 extends over 14 amino acids. The chain's CDR3 is CASSLRGNYQPQHF. In DNA form, the CDR3 reads TGTGCCAGCAGTTTACGCGGAAATTATCAGCCCCAGCATTTT.